The rows below give T cell receptor beta chains drawn from one sample of a study of T cell repertoires in cytomegalovirus infection. TCRdb reprocessed the reads with MiXCR, giving one entry per CDR3 protein. The sample yields about 920,000 distinct CDR3 sequences, around 32% seen once. Their antigens are not known. Sample: cultured CD8+ T cells from PBMCs, taken from culture after CMV antigen stimulation. The receptors originated from a human donor in good health (CMV status not recorded). Some clones in this sample may be carry-over from other donors' samples. The conserved cysteine and the conserved F or W are not part of the CDR3 here.

j_call,v_call,cdr3_aa
TRBJ2-7,TRBV7-6,ASSSRTGSYEQY
TRBJ2-7,TRBV20-1,SARSSIAYEQY
TRBJ1-2,TRBV25-1,ASSWTGIYGYT
TRBJ1-3,TRBV27,ASSLSRGGNTIY
TRBJ2-3,TRBV29-1,SPKGQGVDTQY
TRBJ1-2,TRBV29-1,SVLGDYGYT
TRBJ1-1,TRBV5-8,ASRDKRGNTEAF
TRBJ2-3,TRBV11-2,ASSLPWGKRTDTQY
TRBJ2-7,TRBV6-5,ASSYGIDVIPYEQY
TRBJ1-1,TRBV19,ASSIRQGGMNTEAF
TRBJ2-3,TRBV7-6,ASSKRTDLADTQY
TRBJ1-6,TRBV27,ASSHRDRGSPLH
TRBJ2-3,TRBV6-6,ASSSLAGGPRDTQY
TRBJ2-4,TRBV6-1,ASSDTENLDIQY
TRBJ2-1,TRBV11-2,ASSVTLSSYNEQF
TRBJ1-5,TRBV5-6,ASSLSGKTDDQPQH
TRBJ1-1,TRBV20-1,SARDRWGMTEAF
TRBJ2-2,TRBV7-8,ASSSPWDSNTGELF
TRBJ2-4,TRBV2,ASSGEGSKNIQY
TRBJ2-1,TRBV10-3,AISFQGPSYNEQF
TRBJ2-3,TRBV6-2/TRBV6-3,ATGYTQY
TRBJ2-3,TRBV7-9,ASSSSREEAGGPDTQY
TRBJ1-4,TRBV7-2,ASSPQTNEKLF
TRBJ2-1,TRBV15,ATSVSGTSYNEQF
TRBJ2-7,TRBV6-1,ASSEQTGYTYEQY
TRBJ2-7,TRBV7-2,ASSLRSCEQY
TRBJ2-5,TRBV4-2,ASSQGDTGWGETQY
TRBJ1-3,TRBV7-9,ASRAMYQTGNTIY
TRBJ2-3,TRBV12-3/TRBV12-4,ASRPRRPDTQY
TRBJ1-2,TRBV25-1,ASSGRGLPANGYT
TRBJ2-5,TRBV7-6,ASSPRGLGETQY
TRBJ1-5,TRBV6-6,ASSSFLWGSNQPQH
TRBJ2-3,TRBV9,ASSAGLAPDTQY
TRBJ1-4,TRBV5-4,ASSFEGVADEKLF
TRBJ2-2,TRBV12-5,ASGLVADTGELF
TRBJ1-2,TRBV12-3/TRBV12-4,ASSHEGAANGYT
TRBJ1-2,TRBV7-4,ASSLVAGAGYGYT
TRBJ1-4,TRBV7-9,ASSLNTGHLVQKLF
TRBJ2-7,TRBV7-9,ASSPEGFSSYEQY
TRBJ2-5,TRBV12-5,ASGWGGERLQETQY
TRBJ2-1,TRBV2,ASTKPGLEIYNEQF
TRBJ2-3,TRBV6-1,ASSEAISGTSTDTQY
TRBJ2-3,TRBV7-2,ASSQDRGSTDTQY
TRBJ2-1,TRBV19,ASSIVSLAGNEQF
TRBJ1-2,TRBV7-9,ASSSGTGNGYT
TRBJ2-1,TRBV19,ASSRTAGGSYNEQF
TRBJ2-7,TRBV5-4,ASSPGQRFPYEQY